One sample yielded the 8 T cell receptor beta chains listed below, sequenced in a study of neurological immune-mediated disorders. A single record per CDR3 protein comes from TCRdb applying MiXCR to the 5' RACE reads. This sample has about 70,000 distinct CDR3 sequences, with roughly 4.9% found just once. Sequences were obtained from PBMCs. These TCRs come from a human donor with multiple sclerosis. The donor label of this sample is uncertain.

This clonotype has ten or more counts. This sequence joins TRBV24-1 and TRBJ2-5; D is perhaps TRBD2 (6 bases). V dropped 4 bases and J dropped 3 bases, with 20 bases sitting between them. The germline CDR1 and CDR2 sequences are KGHDR and SFDVKD. This CDR3 has 17 residues. Written as DNA, the CDR3 is TGTGCCACCAGTGAAGGGACGACTAGTTCTTCCGAAGAGACCCAGTACTTC. Translation gives CATSEGTTSSSEETQYF.

This clonotype was picked up many times. V usage is TRBV12-3 or TRBV12-4 and J usage is TRBJ1-1, with D unresolved. V lost 0 bases, J lost 10 bases, and 15 bases lay in between. The CDR3 is 14 residues long. CDR3 loop: CASSLANPTTGAFF. The CDR3 nucleotides read TGTGCCAGCAGTTTAGCAAACCCCACCACGGGAGCTTTCTTT.

V gene TRBV18 combines with J gene TRBJ1-2; 9 bases map to TRBD1. The J segment lost 2 bases and the V segment lost 3 bases, leaving 1 base of the junction unmatched. CDR1 is KGHSH, CDR2 LQKENI, per germline. The CDR3 loop spans 14 amino acids. The CDR3 loop is CASSPTGGNYGYTF. CDR3 sequence (DNA): TGTGCCAGCTCACCGACAGGGGGAAACTATGGCTACACCTTC.

This clonotype was counted many times. The CDR3 DNA is TGCGCCAGCAGCCTCGATGGGGGGGGGCTGAATGAGCAGTTCTTC. It is translated as CASSLDGGGLNEQFF. J is TRBJ2-1 and V is TRBV5-1; TRBD2 is a possible D gene (7 bases). V was shortened by 4 bases and J by 7 bases, with 18 bases between the two germline ends. This CDR3 is 15 amino acids long. Germline CDR1 reads SGHRS; CDR2 reads YFSETQ.

At least ten counts were recorded for this clonotype. This chain joins TRBV5-5 and TRBJ2-2, with D perhaps TRBD2 (6 bases). Germline lookup yields CDR1 SGHKS and CDR2 YYEKEE (reference sequence). V was trimmed by 3 bases and J by 3 bases, leaving 18 bases between them. The CDR3 runs 17 residues. The CDR3 is CASSSSEAGGYTGELFF. For the CDR3, the DNA is TGTGCCAGCAGCTCCTCAGAGGCCGGGGGTTACACCGGGGAGCTGTTTTTT. The whole variable domain, filled in from reference TRBV5-5 and TRBJ2-2, reads DAGVTQSPTHLIKTRGQQVTLRCSPISGHKSVSWYQQVLGQGPQFIFQYYEKEERGRGNFPDRFSARQFPNYSSELNVNALLLGDSALYLCASSSSEAGGYTGELFFGEGSRLTVL.

This clonotype was detected ten times or more. This sequence joins TRBV6-1 and TRBJ1-6; 8 bases align to TRBD1. In germline, CDR1 is MNHNS, CDR2 SASEGT. V lost 4 bases and J lost 10; bases outside the gene matches: 9. The CDR3 covers 15 residues. The DNA of the CDR3 is TGTGCCAGCAGTGCCTTGGACAGGGCTAACTCACCCCTCCACTTT. Translating it yields CASSALDRANSPLHF.

This clonotype was observed many times. The rearrangement links TRBV6-1 to TRBJ1-4, with D possibly being TRBD1 (5 bases). V gave up 11 bases and J gave up 10 bases, with 23 bases separating them. Germline lookup yields CDR1 MNHNS and CDR2 SASEGT. The CDR3 length is 14 residues. This CDR3 reads CAGGLGRTSGKLFF. In DNA, the CDR3 is TGTGCCGGCGGGCTGGGACGGACTTCTGGAAAACTGTTTTTT.

This clonotype was observed at least ten times. The gene calls are TRBV5-1 and TRBJ2-1; 10 bases map to TRBD1. CDR3 length: 15 residues. From germline, CDR1 is SGHRS and CDR2 YFSETQ. The V and J ends lost 4 bases and 3 bases, in that order; junction bases with no gene match: 4. CDR3 in DNA: TGCGCCAGCAGCGTGGGACAGGGGAGCTACAATGAGCAGTTCTTC. Amino acids: CASSVGQGSYNEQFF.